Listed below are T cell receptor beta chains from one sample, sequenced in a study of shared clonotypes between healthy human individuals. Only in-frame clones appear in the TCRdb table, and some are missing; sequencing was by immunoSEQ multiplex PCR. The data contain about 2.2 million clones, 85% to 95% of them singletons. The specimen sequenced was naive CD8+ T cells from PBMCs. The receptors come from a man aged 18 to 30 in good health. Some clones in this sample may be carry-over from other donors' samples. CDR3s include the opening cysteine and the closing phenylalanine or tryptophan. Each record gives: V gene, CDR3 protein.

>TRBV28
CASSLLGDYQPQHF
>TRBV6-6
CASSSQGFGTF
>TRBV2
CASSEARVKGSQPQHF
>TRBV7-9
CASSLDIRIQYF
>TRBV7-9
CASSPSTGGFYNEQFF
>TRBV27
CASSLAGPNQPQHF
>TRBV27
CASSLGTGRRETQYF
>TRBV19
CASSPGTELYEQYF
>TRBV6-1
CASSPGPYTYEQYF
>TRBV9
CASSVEGLPNRYEQYF
>TRBV5-6
CASSSGAVETQYF
>TRBV10-3
CAISESGRAGEQYF
>TRBV7-9
CASRRDRNTEAFF
>TRBV7-6
CASSLGRTEAFF
>TRBV6-1
CASSTHRNQPQHF
>TRBV30
CAWSVRVETQYF
>TRBV13
CASSGTSGGYTF
>TRBV4-3
CASSQRQGLNEKLFF
>TRBV27
CASSPRAGDIQYF
>TRBV4-2
CASSLRDNYEKLFF
>TRBV7-2
CASSLRTGVNTEAFF
>TRBV20-1
CSARDSGEAFF
>TRBV9
CASSVASGSGEEQYF
>TRBV7-3
CASSVSSTGELFF
>TRBV28
CASSLMGMGLYEQYF
>TRBV9
CASNTPGLADEQYF
>TRBV7-9
CAGGTSASYEQYF
>TRBV6-1
CASSATGGRSGYTF
>TRBV27
CASSLVVCQWREGPLEQYF
>TRBV19
CASSIGLAEYNEQFF
>TRBV11-2
CASSLVGVRSNTGELFF
>TRBV7-3
CASSSRLAGPPGANVLTF
>TRBV28
CASTPGQKETQYF
>TRBV9
CASSVVGGNSYGYTF
>TRBV19
CASSVEMNTEAFF
>TRBV6-5
CASSSPREGSYNEQFF
>TRBV27
CASSSQWEGRGTQYF
>TRBV13
CASSYSGEGYEQYF
>TRBV27
CASSPIVGGGYTF
>TRBV9
CASSPGGGLTNEQFF
>TRBV2
CASSPGNAYGYTF
>TRBV15
CATSSLPTAYYGYTF
>TRBV6-5
CASSYGGMNTEAFF
>TRBV9
CASSVGQGGNANTGELFF
>TRBV29-1
CSVVVVAGGEETQYF
>TRBV10-3
CAIRAPGLKVYEQYF
>TRBV7-8
CASSLAALAEAFF
>TRBV13
CASSSRQGYNTF
>TRBV4-1
CASSQGTFAGEAKNIQYF
>TRBV19
CASSLAGMTYEQYF
>TRBV5-6
CASSPPPGEGWMGEAFF